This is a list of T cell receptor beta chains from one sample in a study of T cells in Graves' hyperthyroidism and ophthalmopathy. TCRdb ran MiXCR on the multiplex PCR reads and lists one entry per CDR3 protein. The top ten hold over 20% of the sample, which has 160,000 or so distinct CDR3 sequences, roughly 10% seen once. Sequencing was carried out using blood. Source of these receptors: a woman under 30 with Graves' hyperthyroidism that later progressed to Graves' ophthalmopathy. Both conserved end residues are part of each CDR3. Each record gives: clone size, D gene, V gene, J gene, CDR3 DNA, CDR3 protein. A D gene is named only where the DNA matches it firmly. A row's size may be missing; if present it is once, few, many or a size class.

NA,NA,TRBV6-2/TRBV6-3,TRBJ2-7,TGTGCCAGCAGTTACGTAGGAGGTGAGGTTAGGTACGAGCAGTACTTC,CASSYVGGEVRYEQYF
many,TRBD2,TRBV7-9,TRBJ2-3,TGTGCCAGCAGCTTTAAGGGGTTACGGGGACTAGCCCAGGCGGATACGCAGTATTTT,CASSFKGLRGLAQADTQYF
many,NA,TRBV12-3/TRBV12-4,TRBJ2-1,TGTGCCAGCGGATCGATCCTCTACAATGAGCAGTTCTTC,CASGSILYNEQFF
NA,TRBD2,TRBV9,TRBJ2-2,TGTGCCAGCAGCGTAGGTGGGAGGGCCGCCGGGGAGCTGTTTTTT,CASSVGGRAAGELFF
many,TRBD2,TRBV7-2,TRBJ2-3,TGTGCCAGCAGTACCGGGACTAGCGGGGGGGTCGGTCGGACAGATACGCAGTATTTT,CASSTGTSGGVGRTDTQYF
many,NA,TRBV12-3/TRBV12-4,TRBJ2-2,TGTGCCAGCAAAATACGAAGGGCCACCGGGGAGCTGTTTTTT,CASKIRRATGELFF
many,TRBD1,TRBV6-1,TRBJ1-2,TGTGCCAGCAGTGAAGCTGGCAGGGGGGCCGTTGGCTATGGCTACACCTTC,CASSEAGRGAVGYGYTF
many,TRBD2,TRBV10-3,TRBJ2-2,TGTGCCATCAAAAAGTCTAGCGGAGGGGAAACCGGGGAGCTGTTTTTT,CAIKKSSGGETGELFF
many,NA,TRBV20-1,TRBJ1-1,TGCAGTGCTGGGATCCAGGAGATGAGGACTGAAGCTTTCTTT,CSAGIQEMRTEAFF
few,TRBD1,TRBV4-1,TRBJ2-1,TGCGCCAGCAGCCACCGACAGGGGTACGATGAGCAGTTCTTC,CASSHRQGYDEQFF
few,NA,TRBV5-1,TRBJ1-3,TGCGCCAGCAGCTTGGTGGCAGACTCTGGAAACACCATATATTTT,CASSLVADSGNTIYF
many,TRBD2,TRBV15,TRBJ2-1,TGTGCCACCAGCAGAACTACCTCTCGACTAGCACATGAGCAGTTCTTC,CATSRTTSRLAHEQFF
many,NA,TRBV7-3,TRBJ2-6,TGTGCCAGCAGCTTAAGTGCAGCTGGGGCCAACGTCCTGACTTTC,CASSLSAAGANVLTF
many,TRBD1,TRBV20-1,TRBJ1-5,TGCAGTGCCGGGACAGGGGGCGATCAGCCCCAGCATTTT,CSAGTGGDQPQHF
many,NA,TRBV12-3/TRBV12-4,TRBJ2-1,TGTGCCAGCAGTTTAGAAGGAACCCTCAACAATGAGCAGTTCTTC,CASSLEGTLNNEQFF
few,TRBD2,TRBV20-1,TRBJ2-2,TGCAGTGCTTCCCCGGGACTAGCGAACACCGGGGAGCTGTTTTTT,CSASPGLANTGELFF
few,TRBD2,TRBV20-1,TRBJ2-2,TGCAGTGCTAGGGGACTAACCGGGGAGCTGTTTTTT,CSARGLTGELFF
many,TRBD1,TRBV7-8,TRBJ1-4,TGTGCCAGCAGCTCGGAGACAGGGACTAATGAAAAACTGTTTTTT,CASSSETGTNEKLFF
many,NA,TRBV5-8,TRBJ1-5,TGTGCCAGCAGCTTGTTCTTCGGTTTGGCAGGGGGCAATCAGCCCCAGCATTTT,CASSLFFGLAGGNQPQHF
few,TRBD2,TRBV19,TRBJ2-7,TGTGCCAGTAGTAGCGGGAGTTTGCACTCCTACGAGCAGTACTTC,CASSSGSLHSYEQYF
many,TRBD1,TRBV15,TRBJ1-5,TGTGCCACCAGCAACGGACAGGCCCAGCATTTT,CATSNGQAQHF
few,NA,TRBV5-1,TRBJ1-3,TGCGCCAGCAGCTTGGCGGGGTCTTCTGGAAACACCATATATTTT,CASSLAGSSGNTIYF
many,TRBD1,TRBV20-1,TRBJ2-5,TGCAGTGCTAACTATTACCGGGACAGTCAAGAGACCCAGTACTTC,CSANYYRDSQETQYF